The 4 T cell receptor beta chains listed next were all sequenced from one sample in a study of identical twins. Via MiXCR, TCRdb re-called the 5' RACE reads, giving one row per CDR3 protein. The table lists 1.5 million to 2 million distinct CDR3 sequences, about 32% of them singletons. Sequencing was performed on cord blood. The receptor set was obtained from a newborn girl in good health.

Turning to this clonotype: A much bigger clone sits one base away, suggesting this may be a read error. The chain uses TRBV7-9 and TRBJ1-2; D gene unclear. The CDR3 has 13 amino acids. The germline gives CDR1 SEHNR, CDR2 FQNEAQ (reference sequence). CDR3 sequence reads: CASSLTVSYSYTF. In DNA, the CDR3 is TGTGCCAGCAGCTTAACGGTTTCCTATAGCTACACCTTC.

This clonotype was counted a few times. For the CDR3, the DNA is TGTGCCACCAGTGATTCTGGGAGCAATCAGCCCCAGCATTTT. As protein: CATSDSGSNQPQHF. The chain uses TRBV24-1 and TRBJ1-5; no clear D. The ends were cut back, 2 bases at V and 1 base at J, with 5 bases in the middle. Germline V gene lookup returns CDR1 KGHDR and CDR2 SFDVKD. The CDR3 spans 14 residues.

This clonotype was picked up a small number of times. The chain joins TRBV20-1 to TRBJ2-3; D is perhaps TRBD2 (6 bases). This CDR3 spans 15 amino acids. Germline CDR1 is DFQATT and CDR2 is SNEGSKA (reference sequence). Trimming left V 4 bases short and J 1 base short, with 15 bases between. The CDR3: CSATLLATRTDTQYF. CDR3 DNA: TGCAGTGCTACCCTGCTAGCGACTCGCACAGATACGCAGTATTTT.

The J gene is TRBJ2-1, the V gene TRBV7-8, with D maybe TRBD1 (6 bases). The V end was cut by 5 bases, the J end by 10 bases, with 15 bases between. This CDR3 is built from 13 residues. Germline CDR1 SGHVS, CDR2 FQNEAQ. CDR3 region: CASSPGTNYEQFF. CDR3 DNA sequence: TGTGCCAGCAGCCCCGGGACAAACTACGAGCAGTTCTTC. Full variable domain (missing parts from reference TRBV7-8 and TRBJ2-1): GAGVSQSPRYKVAKRGQDVALRCDPISGHVSLFWYQQALGQGPEFLTYFQNEAQLDKSGLPSDRFFAERPEGSVSTLKIQRTQQEDSAVYLCASSPGTNYEQFFGPGTRLTVL.